This T cell receptor (beta chain) was recovered during a study of T-cell reconstitution after alpha-beta-depleted transplantation in children. This clonotype was found a few times. Library preparation (for TCRbeta) was performed with unique molecular identifiers. MiXCR, applied by TCRdb to the PCR reads, yields one record per CDR3 protein. The sample contains hundreds of thousands of distinct CDR3 sequences, roughly 15% of which appear only once. Trimming removed 4 bases at V and 1 base at J, with 17 bases between. Germline CDR1 and CDR2: SGHKS and YYEKEE (reference sequence). CDR3 length equals 16 residues.

This chain uses TRBV5-5 with TRBJ1-1; TRBD1 might be the D (5 bases). The TCR comes from a human donor who donated a stem cell graft to a child with acute myeloid leukemia. The sequencing used PBMCs from the stem cell graft donor, collected from the stem cell graft. CDR3 DNA sequence: TGTGCCAGCAGCACCGGGGCGAGTTTTCCGAACACTGAAGCTTTCTTT. Its protein product is CASSTGASFPNTEAFF.